The 18 T cell receptor beta chains below come from one sample, sequenced in a study of blood T cell repertoires in COVID-19. Repertoires were generated with immunoSEQ multiplex PCR, while TCRdb's copy carries only in-frame clones and drops some. The table has a few hundred thousand clones, approximately 83% seen once; the top ten hold about 8.9%. Material for sequencing was peripheral blood. These receptors came from a man older than 75 with acute or convalescent COVID-19.

V is TRBV2 and J is TRBJ2-7; D is perhaps TRBD1 (6 bases). Germline V CDR1 and CDR2: SNHLY, FYNNEI. The CDR3 is 13 residues long. V lost 4 bases and J lost 9, with 16 bases in between. CDR3 region: CASSVVTGLWQYF. The CDR3 bases are TGTGCCAGCAGTGTCGTGACAGGCTTATGGCAGTACTTC.

The chain joins TRBV30 to TRBJ1-2, with D possibly matching TRBD1 (6 bases). The CDR3 covers 13 residues. CDR1 GTSNPN and CDR2 SVGIG come from the germline V gene (reference sequence). V lost 0 bases to trimming and J lost 5 bases, with 10 bases between them. CDR3 sequence reads: CAWSVQGRYGYTF. The CDR3, as DNA: TGTGCCTGGAGTGTGCAGGGGCGGTATGGCTACACCTTC.

The chain combines TRBV2 with TRBJ2-7; no clear D gene. The germline V gene encodes CDR1 SNHLY and CDR2 FYNNEI. Trimming cost V 4 bases and J 1 base, with 8 bases left between them. The CDR3 runs to 13 residues. In nucleotides, the CDR3 is TGTGCCAGCAGTGCATGGAGATCCTACGAGCAGTACTTC. Translated: CASSAWRSYEQYF.

The chain recombines TRBV7-2 with TRBJ1-1; no firm D call. The CDR3 length is 12 residues. Germline V lookup: CDR1 SGHTA, CDR2 FQGNSA. Trimming removed 5 bases from V and 5 bases from J, with 9 bases in between. This chain's CDR3 is CASSLRSTEAFF. As DNA, the CDR3 is TGTGCCAGCAGCCTCCGTTCGACTGAAGCTTTCTTT.

The V gene is TRBV28, the J gene TRBJ1-5; no definite D call. CDR3 length: 18 amino acids. Trimming pared 2 bases from V and 4 bases from J, leaving 21 bases between. Germline CDR1 reads MDHEN; CDR2 reads SYDVKM. This chain's CDR3 is CASSLLSVRLRLNQPQHF. CDR3 nucleotides: TGTGCCAGCAGTTTACTTTCGGTCAGGCTTAGACTAAATCAGCCCCAGCATTTT.

V and J are TRBV5-4 and TRBJ1-2, with TRBD1 matching 7 bases. Germline V CDR1 and CDR2: SGHNT, YYREEE (reference sequence). V lost 0 bases, J lost 4 bases, and 12 bases stayed unmatched. The CDR3 has 17 amino acids. The CDR3 nucleotides are TGTGCCAGCAGCTTGGGGACCGGGACAGCTTATACCTATGGCTACACCTTC. Protein: CASSLGTGTAYTYGYTF.

V is TRBV28 and J is TRBJ2-7; 7 bases are shared with TRBD2. This CDR3 comprises 13 residues. V shed 2 bases and J 4 bases; nucleotides not matched to a gene: 2. The germline V gene encodes CDR1 MDHEN and CDR2 SYDVKM. The CDR3 reads CASSLAGRYEQYF. CDR3 in DNA: TGTGCCAGCAGTTTAGCCGGGAGGTACGAGCAGTACTTC. The whole variable domain, remainder taken from reference TRBV28 and TRBJ2-7, is DVKVTQSSRYLVKRTGEKVFLECVQDMDHENMFWYRQDPGLGLRLIYFSYDVKMKEKGDIPEGYSVSREKKERFSLILESASTNQTSMYLCASSLAGRYEQYFGPGTRLTVT.

The rearrangement joins TRBV24-1 to TRBJ2-4; D remains unclear. Trimming pared 1 base from V and 0 bases from J, leaving 12 bases between. Germline V CDR1 and CDR2: KGHDR, SFDVKD. CDR3 length equals 17 residues. The CDR3 nucleotides read TGTGCCACCAGTGATTTTTGGGCAGAACTAGCCAAAAACATTCAGTACTTC. Protein: CATSDFWAELAKNIQYF.

The chain is built from TRBV6-5 and TRBJ1-2, with D maybe TRBD1 (6 bases). Between the trimmed V and J ends, which lost 3 bases and 7 bases, there was a span of 18 bases. This CDR3 comprises 15 residues. The germline V gene has CDR1 MNHEY and CDR2 SVGAGI. The CDR3: CASSYMARTVSGYTF. CDR3 nucleotides: TGTGCCAGCAGTTATATGGCGCGGACAGTTTCTGGCTACACCTTC.

This clone was detected once. The chain links TRBV27 to TRBJ1-4; TRBD1 agrees at 7 bases. CDR1 is MNHEY, CDR2 SMNVEV, per germline (reference sequence). Trimming cost V 3 bases and J 0 bases; bases outside gene matches: 1. The CDR3 totals 15 residues. The CDR3 spells CASSFGTATNEKLFF. CDR3 DNA: TGTGCCAGCAGTTTCGGGACAGCAACTAATGAAAAACTGTTTTTT.

CDR3 protein: CASSGPRATNQPQHF. The CDR3 nucleotides are TGTGCCAGCAGTGGTCCGAGGGCGACAAATCAGCCCCAGCATTTT. The gene calls are TRBV2 and TRBJ1-5; unclear D gene. Per germline, CDR1 SNHLY and CDR2 FYNNEI. V was pared by 4 bases and J by 4 bases, with 14 bases between. This CDR3 region has 15 residues.

V is TRBV25-1 and J is TRBJ1-2; the D gene is possibly TRBD1 (6 bases). Trimming removed 5 bases from V and 0 bases from J, with 19 bases in between. Germline CDR1 MGHDK, CDR2 SYGVNS. CDR3 length equals 17 residues. In nucleotides, the CDR3 is TGTGCCAGCAGTAAAGGGCATGGACAGACATCTAACTATGGCTACACCTTC. It yields the protein CASSKGHGQTSNYGYTF.

V and J are TRBV7-6 and TRBJ1-6; TRBD1 aligns across 7 bases. This CDR3 contains 17 residues. Trimming took 3 bases from V and 9 from J; bases not matched to a gene: 14. Germline assignment: CDR1 SGHVS and CDR2 FNYEAQ. CDR3 DNA: TGTGCCAGCAGCTTGACTTCGCGAGGGGGCTTGGGTTCACCCCTCCACTTT. Translating it yields CASSLTSRGGLGSPLHF.

The chain uses TRBV7-9 and TRBJ2-6, with TRBD2 matching over 7 bases. The CDR3 covers 13 residues. Per germline, CDR1 SEHNR and CDR2 FQNEAQ (reference sequence). Unmatched junction bases numbered 2, after V lost 11 bases and J lost 1 base. Here the CDR3 DNA reads TGTGCCCGCGGGAGATCTGGGGCCAACGTCCTGACTTTC. It codes for CARGRSGANVLTF.

J is TRBJ2-3 and V is TRBV7-2, with a possible D match to TRBD2 (7 bases). Germline CDR1 SGHTA, CDR2 FQGNSA. The CDR3 extends over 19 amino acids. Trimming pared 5 bases from V and 2 bases from J, leaving 26 bases between. This chain's CDR3 is CASSPLGAGALLPTDTQYF. CDR3 coding DNA: TGTGCCAGCAGCCCCTTAGGGGCGGGGGCCCTACTCCCCACAGATACGCAGTATTTT.

Of note for this clone: An end of the junction differs from the germline gene, which may be a read error. The V gene is TRBV5-3, the J gene TRBJ2-2, with 9 nucleotides matching TRBD2. TRBV5-3 is treated as an ORF (open reading frame) with a function not yet certain. The CDR3 length is 15 residues. CDR3: CPNAAGGPLGGELFF. The CDR3 nucleotides are TGCCCAAATGCGGCGGGGGGGCCGTTAGGCGGGGAGCTGTTTTTT.

This clone was recorded many times. This chain links TRBV1 with TRBJ1-1; whether TRBD1, the table's D call, matches the DNA was not checked. TRBV1 is termed a pseudogene. The CDR3 is 12 amino acids. The CDR3 sequence: CTSSQQNTEAFF. The DNA of the CDR3 is TGCACCAGCAGCCAACAGAACACTGAAGCTTTCTTT.

This chain uses TRBV7-9 with TRBJ2-7; the D gene is possibly TRBD2 (5 bases). The CDR3 consists of 13 residues. The V and J ends lost 5 bases and 5 bases respectively, with 13 bases between them. The germline gives CDR1 SEHNR, CDR2 FQNEAQ (reference sequence). This chain's CDR3 is CASSPEVRDEQYF. The CDR3, as DNA: TGTGCCAGCAGCCCCGAGGTGCGGGACGAGCAGTACTTC.